The rows below give T cell receptor beta chains drawn from one sample of a study of T cell responses to AZD1222 COVID-19 vaccine. Produced via immunoSEQ multiplex PCR; TCRdb's table is partial and in-frame only. The sample lists 150,000 to 200,000 clones; about nine tenths were seen once. The material was peripheral blood, obtained on day 0 of AZD1222 vaccination. These receptors all stem from an adult in good health. Both conserved end residues are part of each CDR3. The D gene is left open where the match is weak. Clone size is given for some rows only: seen once, a few or many times, or a class if the clone is expanded.

CDR3 protein	CDR3 DNA	clone size	V gene	D gene	J gene
CASSEVRGSNQPQHF	TGTGCCAGCAGTGAAGTCAGGGGAAGCAATCAGCCCCAGCATTTT	NA	TRBV6-1	NA	TRBJ1-5
CASSSAGSLNYGYTF	TGTGCCAGCAGCTCCGCCGGGTCGCTTAACTATGGCTACACCTTC	NA	TRBV5-4	NA	TRBJ1-2
CASSADHADTQYF	TGTGCCAGCAGCGCGGATCATGCAGATACGCAGTATTTT	NA	TRBV9	NA	TRBJ2-3
CAISELVSVNYGYTF	TGTGCCATCAGTGAATTGGTATCGGTTAACTATGGCTACACCTTC	NA	TRBV10-3	NA	TRBJ1-2
CASSLVGQGAWTNTEAFF	TGTGCCAGCAGCTTAGTGGGACAGGGGGCTTGGACGAACACTGAAGCTTTCTTT	NA	TRBV11-2	TRBD1	TRBJ1-1
CASSNFPGQGEAFF	TGTGCCAGCAGCAATTTCCCGGGACAGGGAGAAGCTTTCTTT	few	TRBV6-4	TRBD1	TRBJ1-1
CASSIPQASNYGYTF	TGTGCCAGTAGTATCCCCCAGGCATCTAACTATGGCTACACCTTC	NA	TRBV19	NA	TRBJ1-2
CASSSRQAPGNTIYF	TGTGCCAGCAGCTCAAGACAGGCCCCTGGAAACACCATATATTTT	NA	TRBV7-9	NA	TRBJ1-3
CAVQTSGGLTDTQYF	TGTGCCGTCCAGACTAGCGGGGGCCTCACAGATACGCAGTATTTT	NA	TRBV30	TRBD2	TRBJ2-3
CASSKDRGRIYGYTF	TGTGCCAGCAGTAAAGACAGGGGTAGAATCTATGGCTACACCTTC	NA	TRBV2	TRBD1	TRBJ1-2
CASSPPGTSGFYEQYF	TGTGCCAGCTCACCTCCCGGGACTAGCGGGTTTTACGAGCAGTACTTC	NA	TRBV18	TRBD2	TRBJ2-7
CASSFSTITEAFF	TGTGCCAGCAGCTTTTCGACGATCACTGAAGCTTTCTTT	NA	TRBV7-6	NA	TRBJ1-1
CANRLVGTDTQYF	TGTGCCAACCGACTAGTCGGCACAGATACGCAGTATTTT	NA	TRBV7-9	NA	TRBJ2-3
CASSRLGGHEAFF	TGTGCCAGCAGCCGCCTAGGAGGGCATGAAGCTTTCTTT	NA	TRBV3-1/TRBV3-2	NA	TRBJ1-1
CASSDRTGAYEQYF	TGTGCCAGCAGTGACCGGACAGGGGCCTACGAGCAGTACTTC	NA	TRBV6-1	TRBD1	TRBJ2-7
CASRDGENTEAFF	TGTGCCAGTAGGGACGGGGAGAACACTGAAGCTTTCTTT	NA	TRBV27	NA	TRBJ1-1
CASSGQGLNYGYTF	TGTGCCAGCAGTGGACAGGGTCTCAACTATGGCTACACCTTC	NA	TRBV25-1	TRBD1	TRBJ1-2
CASSLNSGGAGETQYF	TGCGCCAGCAGCTTGAATAGCGGGGGGGCCGGAGAGACCCAGTACTTC	NA	TRBV5-1	TRBD2	TRBJ2-5
CASSYAAGTGGWGSQPQHF	TGTGCCAGCAGTTACGCCGCCGGGACAGGGGGTTGGGGTAGTCAGCCCCAGCATTTT	NA	TRBV6-2/TRBV6-3	TRBD1	TRBJ1-5
CASSPNRDRGGYTF	TGTGCCAGCTCACCAAACCGGGACCGAGGGGGCTACACCTTC	few	TRBV18	NA	TRBJ1-2
CASSEGGPSSYNSPLHF	TGCGCCAGCAGTGAAGGCGGACCGAGCTCCTATAATTCACCCCTCCACTTT	NA	TRBV10-1	NA	TRBJ1-6
CASSGTLGGAVRNEQFF	TGTGCCAGCAGCGGCACCCTCGGGGGGGCGGTAAGGAATGAGCAGTTCTTC	NA	TRBV9	TRBD2	TRBJ2-1
CASSKGKTDDSNQPQHF	TGTGCCAGCAGCAAAGGGAAGACAGACGATAGCAATCAGCCCCAGCATTTT	NA	TRBV21-1	NA	TRBJ1-5
CASSLGHLYEQYF	TGTGCCAGCAGCTTAGGACATCTCTACGAGCAGTACTTC	NA	TRBV7-2	NA	TRBJ2-7
CASRLQLNTEAFF	TGTGCCAGCAGACTACAGCTGAACACTGAAGCTTTCTTT	NA	TRBV12-3/TRBV12-4	NA	TRBJ1-1
CASSPGLAVWDTGELFF	TGCGCCAGCAGCCCGGGACTAGCGGTGTGGGACACCGGGGAGCTGTTTTTT	few	TRBV5-1	TRBD2	TRBJ2-2